A selection of T cell receptor beta chains follows, all from one sample in a study of control samples from healthy donors and cancer patients. The method was immunoSEQ multiplex PCR; TCRdb's version includes in-frame clones alone and lacks a portion of them. The data contain around 180,000 clones, around 88% of them singletons. Input material: blood. The receptors stem from a woman aged 25 to 39 in good health. Each CDR3 is given with its conserved first and last residue. The D gene is left open where the match is weak. The listing skips clone size in some rows; elsewhere it reads once, few, many or a size class.

abundance: -; j_gene: TRBJ2-1; d_gene: -; v_gene: TRBV28; CDR3aa: CASGLLQGSYNEQFF; CDR3nt: TGTGCCAGCGGTCTGTTACAGGGCTCCTACAATGAGCAGTTCTTC
abundance: -; j_gene: TRBJ1-2; d_gene: -; v_gene: TRBV21-1; CDR3aa: CASRGQDPNYGYTF; CDR3nt: TGTGCCAGCAGAGGACAGGATCCTAACTATGGCTACACCTTC
abundance: -; j_gene: TRBJ1-3; d_gene: -; v_gene: TRBV6-1; CDR3aa: CASSERDRGGNTIYF; CDR3nt: TGTGCCAGCAGTGAACGGGATAGGGGAGGAAACACCATATATTTT
abundance: few; j_gene: TRBJ2-3; d_gene: TRBD2; v_gene: TRBV5-1; CDR3aa: CASSPSGLAYDTQYF; CDR3nt: TGCGCCAGCAGCCCCTCGGGACTAGCGTATGATACGCAGTATTTT
abundance: -; j_gene: TRBJ2-2; d_gene: -; v_gene: TRBV6-6; CDR3aa: CASSQAANTGELFF; CDR3nt: TGTGCCAGCAGTCAGGCAGCGAACACCGGGGAGCTGTTTTTT
abundance: -; j_gene: TRBJ2-3; d_gene: TRBD2; v_gene: TRBV11-3; CDR3aa: CASSWGLAGTDTQYF; CDR3nt: TGTGCCAGCAGCTGGGGACTAGCGGGCACAGATACGCAGTATTTT
abundance: -; j_gene: TRBJ1-3; d_gene: -; v_gene: TRBV10-3; CDR3aa: CAISELGKLSGNTIYF; CDR3nt: TGTGCCATCAGTGAGTTGGGGAAACTCTCTGGAAACACCATATATTTT
abundance: -; j_gene: TRBJ1-1; d_gene: -; v_gene: TRBV19; CDR3aa: CASSTLDRNTEAFF; CDR3nt: TGTGCCAGTAGCACCCTCGACAGGAACACTGAAGCTTTCTTT
abundance: few; j_gene: TRBJ2-7; d_gene: -; v_gene: TRBV7-8; CDR3aa: CASSLVTANEQYF; CDR3nt: TGTGCCAGCAGCTTAGTGACTGCTAACGAGCAGTACTTC
abundance: -; j_gene: TRBJ1-5; d_gene: -; v_gene: TRBV4-1; CDR3aa: CASSGVGNQPQHF; CDR3nt: TGCGCCAGCAGCGGAGTTGGCAATCAGCCCCAGCATTTT
abundance: -; j_gene: TRBJ2-3; d_gene: -; v_gene: TRBV3-1/TRBV3-2; CDR3aa: CASSQSPRGSHTQYF; CDR3nt: TGTGCCAGCAGCCAAAGTCCTAGGGGCTCTCATACGCAGTATTTT
abundance: -; j_gene: TRBJ1-6; d_gene: -; v_gene: TRBV7-9; CDR3aa: CASSLAGRESPLHF; CDR3nt: TGTGCCAGCAGCTTAGCAGGGAGGGAATCACCCCTCCACTTT
abundance: -; j_gene: TRBJ1-1; d_gene: -; v_gene: TRBV24-1; CDR3aa: CATSDPGNTEAFF; CDR3nt: TGTGCCACCAGTGATCCAGGGAACACTGAAGCTTTCTTT
abundance: once; j_gene: TRBJ2-1; d_gene: -; v_gene: TRBV18; CDR3aa: CASSPQGGAGEQFF; CDR3nt: TGTGCCAGCTCACCACAGGGGGGCGCAGGAGAGCAGTTCTTC
abundance: -; j_gene: TRBJ2-1; d_gene: -; v_gene: TRBV3-1/TRBV3-2; CDR3aa: CASSQERGRRFF; CDR3nt: TGTGCCAGCAGCCAAGAGCGTGGGAGACGGTTCTTC
abundance: -; j_gene: TRBJ2-1; d_gene: -; v_gene: TRBV25-1; CDR3aa: CASTGSPYNEQFF; CDR3nt: TGTGCCAGCACAGGGAGCCCCTACAATGAGCAGTTCTTC
abundance: -; j_gene: TRBJ2-1; d_gene: -; v_gene: TRBV14; CDR3aa: CASGQVDEQFF; CDR3nt: TGTGCCAGCGGTCAGGTCGATGAGCAGTTCTTC
abundance: -; j_gene: TRBJ2-1; d_gene: TRBD2; v_gene: TRBV24-1; CDR3aa: CATSSTSGGEQFF; CDR3nt: TGTGCCACCAGTTCAACTAGCGGAGGTGAGCAGTTCTTC
abundance: -; j_gene: TRBJ2-2; d_gene: -; v_gene: TRBV6-6; CDR3aa: CASSYSHNTGELFF; CDR3nt: TGTGCCAGCAGTTACTCACATAACACCGGGGAGCTGTTTTTT
abundance: -; j_gene: TRBJ2-7; d_gene: -; v_gene: TRBV5-1; CDR3aa: CASSLVDRPYEQYF; CDR3nt: TGCGCCAGCAGCTTGGTGGACAGACCCTACGAGCAGTACTTC
abundance: -; j_gene: TRBJ1-3; d_gene: -; v_gene: TRBV11-2; CDR3aa: CASSPRTNSGNTIYF; CDR3nt: TGTGCCAGCAGCCCCAGGACAAACTCTGGAAACACCATATATTTT
abundance: -; j_gene: TRBJ2-2; d_gene: -; v_gene: TRBV7-9; CDR3aa: CASSLAGAGELFF; CDR3nt: TGTGCCAGCAGCTTAGCAGGGGCCGGGGAGCTGTTTTTT
abundance: once; j_gene: TRBJ2-5; d_gene: TRBD2; v_gene: TRBV19; CDR3aa: CASSMRRLAGRGGETQYF; CDR3nt: TGTGCCAGTAGTATGAGGCGGCTAGCGGGGCGCGGGGGAGAGACCCAGTACTTC
abundance: -; j_gene: TRBJ2-1; d_gene: TRBD1; v_gene: TRBV29-1; CDR3aa: CSVPDRANYNEQFF; CDR3nt: TGCAGCGTTCCCGACAGGGCGAACTACAATGAGCAGTTCTTC
abundance: -; j_gene: TRBJ2-7; d_gene: -; v_gene: TRBV2; CDR3aa: CASTGTARREQYF; CDR3nt: TGTGCCAGCACTGGAACGGCACGGCGCGAGCAGTACTTC
abundance: -; j_gene: TRBJ2-2; d_gene: -; v_gene: TRBV9; CDR3aa: CASSVRLGNTGELFF; CDR3nt: TGTGCCAGCAGCGTTCGGCTGGGAAACACCGGGGAGCTGTTTTTT
abundance: -; j_gene: TRBJ1-3; d_gene: -; v_gene: TRBV3-1/TRBV3-2; CDR3aa: CASSLRRDNLRNTIYF; CDR3nt: TGTGCCAGCAGCCTTAGACGGGACAATCTTAGAAACACCATATATTTT
abundance: -; j_gene: TRBJ2-5; d_gene: -; v_gene: TRBV6-5; CDR3aa: CASSYRQWMETQYF; CDR3nt: TGTGCCAGCAGTTACCGTCAGTGGATGGAGACCCAGTACTTC
abundance: -; j_gene: TRBJ2-3; d_gene: -; v_gene: TRBV12-3/TRBV12-4; CDR3aa: CASSLGSTDTQYF; CDR3nt: TGTGCCAGCAGTTTGGGCAGCACAGATACGCAGTATTTT
abundance: -; j_gene: TRBJ1-3; d_gene: TRBD1; v_gene: TRBV5-1; CDR3aa: CASSSDRAYGNTIYF; CDR3nt: TGCGCCAGCAGCTCCGACAGGGCATATGGAAACACCATATATTTT
abundance: once; j_gene: TRBJ2-3; d_gene: TRBD2; v_gene: TRBV7-2; CDR3aa: CASSLGIAGGRGTDTQYF; CDR3nt: TGTGCCAGCAGCTTAGGGATCGCGGGAGGTAGGGGCACAGATACGCAGTATTTT
abundance: -; j_gene: TRBJ2-1; d_gene: TRBD2; v_gene: TRBV6-5; CDR3aa: CASSSSGRDNEQFF; CDR3nt: TGTGCCAGCAGTTCTAGCGGGAGGGACAATGAGCAGTTCTTC
abundance: -; j_gene: TRBJ1-5; d_gene: TRBD1; v_gene: TRBV24-1; CDR3aa: CATGDSSGGGINQPQHF; CDR3nt: TGTGCCACCGGTGATTCCTCAGGAGGGGGCATCAATCAGCCCCAGCATTTT
abundance: -; j_gene: TRBJ2-7; d_gene: TRBD1; v_gene: TRBV2; CDR3aa: CASSESFQGAVYEQYF; CDR3nt: TGTGCCAGCAGTGAATCGTTTCAGGGGGCCGTTTACGAGCAGTACTTC
abundance: -; j_gene: TRBJ1-1; d_gene: -; v_gene: TRBV2; CDR3aa: CAERPTENTEAFF; CDR3nt: TGTGCCGAACGACCGACAGAAAACACTGAAGCTTTCTTT
abundance: few; j_gene: TRBJ1-1; d_gene: TRBD1; v_gene: TRBV19; CDR3aa: CASRIEQGAVGGTEAFF; CDR3nt: TGTGCCAGTAGGATCGAACAGGGGGCCGTTGGGGGCACTGAAGCTTTCTTT